The 30 T cell receptor delta chains given below trace back to one sample, sequenced in a study of gamma-delta T cells after stem cell transplantation. TCRdb fed the RT-PCR reads to CATT. The table lists 450 to 600 delta-chain clones, less than 40% of them singletons. Source material: gamma-delta T cells. These TCRs come from a human donor. It is not recorded whose cells these are; they may come from a transplant donor.

By proportion, this clone is large. At the DNA level, this CDR3 is encoded by other sequences in the same sample as well. J is TRDJ2 and V is TRDV2, with a possible D match to TRDD3 (9 bases). This CDR3 has 22 amino acids. Germline V gene data show CDR1 as GEAIGNYY and CDR2 as EKD. The germline V and J ends were trimmed by 3 bases and 0 bases, with 31 bases remaining between them. The CDR3 bases are TGTGCCTGTGACCCTTACTTCCTACGCAGCTGGGGGATCCCAGCTTTGACAGCACAACTCTTCTTT. It is translated as CACDPYFLRSWGIPALTAQLFF.

By frequency in the sample, this clone is large. V and J are TRDV1 and TRDJ1, with TRDD3 identical over 10 bases. With 0 bases clipped from V and 3 bases from J, the junction kept 10 bases outside the gene matches. The germline V gene encodes CDR1 TSWWSYY and CDR2 QGS. This CDR3 comprises 18 residues. The CDR3 region has the DNA TGTGCTCTTGGGGAACTATGGGTACTGGGGGATCCGTCCGATAAACTCATCTTT. Translation: CALGELWVLGDPSDKLIF.

This clone rates as large (0.1 to 1%). The rearrangement uses TRDV2 and TRDJ1; 9 bases fit TRDD3. V was clipped by 0 bases and J by 4 bases; unmatched bases: 8. CDR1 GEAIGNYY and CDR2 EKD come from the germline V gene. The CDR3 totals 16 residues. The CDR3 here is CACDTVSLGENDKLIF. Written as DNA, the CDR3 is TGTGCCTGTGACACCGTATCACTGGGGGAGAACGATAAACTCATCTTT.

In its sample, this clone ranks as large. The junction departs from the called germline gene at one end, perhaps through a read error. Other DNA sequences in this sample translate to the same CDR3. This chain connects TRDV2 to TRDJ1; D is unresolved. Germline V gives CDR1 GEAIGNYY, CDR2 EKD. CDR3 size: 15 residues. The CDR3 DNA reads as TGTGCCTGTGGCACCGTTGGGTCGAAAGGTGGTAAACTCATCTTT. As protein: CACGTVGSKGGKLIF.

The chain employs TRDV1 and TRDJ1; 10 bases match TRDD3. CDR1 and CDR2 from the germline V gene are TSWWSYY and QGS. This CDR3 region has 21 residues. V lost 3 bases, J lost 2 bases, and 21 bases stayed unmatched. This chain's CDR3 is CALGDPRPSHRFWGITDKLIF. The CDR3 DNA follows: TGTGCTCTTGGGGACCCCCGGCCTTCCCACAGATTCTGGGGGATAACCGATAAACTCATCTTT.

V usage is TRDV1 and J usage is TRDJ1; 8 nucleotides agree with TRDD3. The CDR3 is 17 residues long. Looked up from germline, CDR1 is TSWWSYY and CDR2 is QGS. Trimming at V came to 2 bases and at J to 0 bases, leaving 8 bases not matched to a gene. CDR3 DNA: TGTGCTCTTGGGGAAGGAGTGGGGGATCGGGACACCGATAAACTCATCTTT. The encoded protein is CALGEGVGDRDTDKLIF.

Worth noting for this clone: This likely stems from a read error, as it lies one base from a far larger clone. This same CDR3 is encoded by further DNA sequences in the sample. The J gene is TRDJ1, the V gene TRDV2; D gene uncertain. V was shortened by 7 bases and J by 7 bases, with 24 bases between the two germline ends. Germline V CDR1 and CDR2: GEAIGNYY, EKD. The CDR3 spans 15 residues. The CDR3 sequence: CACGTVGSKGGKLIF. The CDR3 DNA sequence: TGTGCCTGCGGCACCGTTGGGTCGAAAGGTGGTAAACTCATCTTT.

By its share, this clone is hyperexpanded. This same CDR3 is encoded by further DNA sequences in the sample. The rearrangement joins TRDV2 to TRDJ1; D possibly corresponds to TRDD3 (5 bases). Trimming removed 0 bases from V and 7 bases from J, with 26 bases in between. The CDR3 is 18 residues long. From germline, CDR1 is GEAIGNYY and CDR2 EKD. CDR3 amino acids: CACDTLNLSPGRGSKLIF. In nucleotides, the CDR3 is TGTGCCTGTGACACCCTGAATCTGTCTCCTGGGAGAGGGAGTAAACTCATCTTT.

This clone counts as hyperexpanded. The chain recombines TRDV2 with TRDJ1, with 10 bases aligning to TRDD3. Germline assignment: CDR1 GEAIGNYY and CDR2 EKD. After removal of 0 bases from V and 0 bases from J, the junction contained 6 bases not matched to a gene. This CDR3 is 17 amino acids long. The DNA of the CDR3 is TGTGCCTGTGACACCGGAAATACTGGGGGATACACCGATAAACTCATCTTT. It yields the protein CACDTGNTGGYTDKLIF.

Relative to its sample, this clone is hyperexpanded (1% or more). The sample carries other DNA sequences with the same CDR3. The J gene is TRDJ1, the V gene TRDV3; 13 bases are a match to TRDD3. The germline CDR1 and CDR2 sequences are TVYSNPD and GDNSRS (reference sequence). V lost 4 bases and J lost 0; bases outside the gene matches: 26. CDR3 length: 22 residues. The DNA of the CDR3 is TGTGCCTCGGGGCTTGACCCTAGTACTGGGGGATACGATTGGACGGACACCGATAAACTCATCTTT. It is translated as CASGLDPSTGGYDWTDTDKLIF.

This clone is labeled as large. The rearrangement links TRDV1 to TRDJ3, with 12 bases fitting TRDD3. Germline CDR1 reads TSWWSYY; CDR2 reads QGS. The CDR3 is made up of 24 amino acids. Unmatched junction bases numbered 15, after V lost 0 bases and J lost 0 bases. The CDR3 sequence: CALGELGAGTGGYSSSWDTRQMFF. DNA of the CDR3: TGTGCTCTTGGGGAACTTGGCGCCGGGACTGGGGGATACTCGAGCTCCTGGGACACCCGACAGATGTTTTTC.

Of note for this clone: It may be a read error: a sequence one base away is much more abundant. The sample carries other DNA sequences with the same CDR3. CDR3 sequence: CALGELGNEPFPLYWGIRTAYTDKLIF. The DNA for the CDR3 is TGTGCTCTTGGGGAACTTGGGAATGAACCCTTCCCCCTGTACTGGGGGATACGCACCGCCTACACCGATAAACTCATCTTT. The chain employs TRDV1 and TRDJ1, with 13 positions matching TRDD3. V trimming: 0 bases; J trimming: 0 bases; junction bases outside the gene matches: 31. This CDR3 is 27 amino acids long. CDR1 is TSWWSYY, CDR2 QGS, per germline.

The rearrangement joins TRDV2 to TRDJ3; 12 bases match TRDD3. In germline, CDR1 is GEAIGNYY, CDR2 EKD. The J segment lost 0 bases and the V segment lost 1 base, leaving 21 bases of the junction unmatched. The CDR3 loop spans 25 amino acids. The CDR3 reads CACDTRERYYWGIPPRSWDTRQMFF. The CDR3 DNA sequence: TGTGCCTGTGACACAAGAGAAAGGTACTACTGGGGGATACCTCCACGCTCCTGGGACACCCGACAGATGTTTTTC.

This clone was detected only a few times. A far larger clone lies a single base away; this is likely a read error. The chain couples TRDV2 to TRDJ1; the D is unclear. V was trimmed by 0 bases and J by 3 bases, leaving 19 bases between them. The V gene's germline CDR1 is GEAIGNYY and CDR2 EKD. The CDR3 contains 17 residues. The CDR3 reads CACDTVGVLYGADKLIF. CDR3 sequence (DNA): TGTGCCTGTGACACCGTAGGGGTCCTCTACGGAGCCGATAAACTCATCTTT.

The chain uses TRDV2 and TRDJ1; D gene unclear. The CDR3 loop spans 14 amino acids. Germline V gene sequence: CDR1 GEAIGNYY, CDR2 EKD. V lost 0 bases and J lost 1, with 8 bases in between. The CDR3 bases are TGTGCCTGTGACACCGTCGAGAGCACCGATAAACTCATCTTT. Translation: CACDTVESTDKLIF.

By share, this clone ranks as large. The chain links TRDV2 to TRDJ1, with 7 bases fitting TRDD3. Germline V gene lookup returns CDR1 GEAIGNYY and CDR2 EKD. With 3 bases clipped from V and 1 base from J, the junction kept 7 bases outside the gene matches. The CDR3 has 15 residues. The CDR3 coding sequence is TGTGCCTGTGACGCTTTACTGGGGTCCACCGATAAACTCATCTTT. Protein product: CACDALLGSTDKLIF.

This clone is termed large. This chain links TRDV1 with TRDJ1; no definite D call. Trimming removed 4 bases at V and 1 base at J, with 10 bases between. The CDR3 length is 14 residues. Germline CDR1 and CDR2: TSWWSYY and QGS. CDR3 coding DNA: TGTGCTCTTGGGGCGCTCAAGGCCACCGATAAACTCATCTTT. It is translated as CALGALKATDKLIF.

This clone is large in the sample. The chain joins TRDV1 to TRDJ1; 10 bases align to TRDD3. CDR1 TSWWSYY and CDR2 QGS come from the germline V gene. CDR3 length: 21 residues. The V gene end was trimmed by 5 bases and the J gene end by 0 bases; junction bases not matched to a gene: 21. DNA for the CDR3: TGTGCTCTTGGGCCCCCTTTGGCCCAAATTGGTACTGGGGGATACACCGATAAACTCATCTTT. Translating gives CALGPPLAQIGTGGYTDKLIF.

Worth noting for this clone: Since a far larger clone is one base different, this is likely a read error. This chain joins TRDV1 and TRDJ1, with TRDD3 identical over 8 bases. Trimming took 2 bases from V and 1 from J; bases not matched to a gene: 21. The CDR3 spans 21 residues. Germline V gene data show CDR1 as TSWWSYY and CDR2 as QGS. The CDR3 region has the DNA TGTGCTCTTGGGGAAGCCTTCCCACTTTACTGGGGGGTACGCGTCACCGATAAACTCATCTTT. This codes for CALGEAFPLYWGVRVTDKLIF.

By sample share, this clone is large. The J gene is TRDJ1, the V gene TRDV1, with TRDD3 matching over 10 bases. The CDR3 is 26 amino acids. Trimming took 2 bases from V and 0 from J; bases not matched to a gene: 33. Germline V CDR1 and CDR2: TSWWSYY, QGS. The CDR3 DNA is TGTGCTCTTGGGGAAGCCAGTTGGGGCGGGTCATACTGGGGGATCGACTCCCAATTGTACACCGATAAACTCATCTTT. The encoded protein is CALGEASWGGSYWGIDSQLYTDKLIF.

About this clone: A read error likely explains why the TCRdb protein, taken from a much larger clone, differs from this DNA's translation at residue 4; the protein shown is translated from the DNA. The V gene is TRDV2, the J gene TRDJ1; TRDD3 matches at 12 bases. Per the germline V gene, CDR1 is GEAIGNYY and CDR2 is EKD. The ends lost 5 bases at V and 6 bases at J; junction bases unmatched: 12. The CDR3 loop spans 16 amino acids. CDR3 sequence reads: CACGPILGDTPNKLIF. As DNA, the CDR3 is TGTGCCTGTGGCCCAATACTGGGGGATACCCCGAATAAACTCATCTTT.

Details on this clone: This is likely an artifact of a read error, given a far larger clone one base away. The rearrangement joins TRDV2 to TRDJ3; 12 bases align to TRDD3. The junction had 5 bases not matched to a gene; V was cut back by 0 bases and J by 0 bases. The CDR3 spans 20 residues. Germline-derived CDR1 and CDR2 are GEAIGNYY and EKD. The CDR3 nucleotides are TGTGCCTGTGACACCGTACTGGGGGATACTCACTCCTGGGACACCCGACAGATGTTTTTC. Encoded protein: CACDTVLGDTHSWDTRQMFF.

This chain connects TRDV2 to TRDJ1, with TRDD3 identical over 13 bases. Trimming at V came to 3 bases and at J to 8 bases, leaving 17 bases not matched to a gene. The CDR3 contains 18 residues. CDR1 is GEAIGNYY and CDR2 is EKD in the germline V gene. CDR3 in DNA: TGTGCCTGTGACTCTCTACTGGGGGATACGCGTCGTGTTGGAAAACTCATCTTT. It codes for CACDSLLGDTRRVGKLIF.

Note on this clone: A read error is likely here: a far larger clone is one base away. This same CDR3 is encoded by further DNA sequences in the sample. V and J are TRDV1 and TRDJ1, with a tentative D call TRDD3 (5 bases). The CDR3 runs 13 residues. CDR1 and CDR2 (germline): TSWWSYY, QGS. The CDR3 region is CALGELRTGKLIF. DNA of the CDR3: TGCGCTCTTGGGGAACTCAGAACGGGTAAACTCATCTTT.

This clone was seen more than once but under ten times. For this DNA, TCRdb reports the protein of a much larger clone, which diverges at residue 12, most likely from a read error; the protein presented here is translated directly from the DNA. The CDR3 DNA follows: TGTGCCTTTCGACCCACCTTTACCTACTTATGGCACACCGATAAACTCATCTTT. It is translated as CAFRPTFTYLWHTDKLIF. This chain links TRDV3 with TRDJ1; TRDD2 is a possible D gene (5 bases). V lost 2 bases and J lost 0, with 25 bases in between. This CDR3 is built from 18 residues. Germline CDR1 reads TVYSNPD; CDR2 reads GDNSRS (reference sequence).

In DNA form, the CDR3 reads TGTGCCTGTGACTCAGTACTGGGGGATACGCGGAGCTCCTGGGACACCCGACAGATGTTTTTC. The encoded protein is CACDSVLGDTRSSWDTRQMFF. This chain uses TRDV2 with TRDJ3; 13 nucleotides align to TRDD3. The CDR3 is made up of 21 amino acids. V trimming: 3 bases; J trimming: 0 bases; junction bases outside the gene matches: 10. CDR1 GEAIGNYY and CDR2 EKD come from the germline V gene.

In this sample, this clone is hyperexpanded. Other nucleotide sequences in the sample specify the same CDR3. The chain is built from TRDV2 and TRDJ3, with 12 bases identical to TRDD3. V was clipped by 0 bases and J by 0 bases; unmatched bases: 5. In germline, CDR1 is GEAIGNYY, CDR2 EKD. The CDR3 has 20 residues. The CDR3 here is CACDTVLGDTRSWDTRQMFF. The DNA of the CDR3 is TGTGCCTGTGACACCGTACTGGGGGATACTCGCTCCTGGGACACCCGACAGATGTTTTTC.

A remark on this clone: A far larger clone differs by one base, so this is likely a read error. The CDR3 sequence: CACGNLLGDTPKLIF. The CDR3 DNA follows: TGTGCCTGTGGCAATCTCCTGGGGGATACGCCTAAACTCATCTTT. The V call is TRDV2, the J call TRDJ1, with 12 positions matching TRDD3. V lost 5 bases and J lost 7; bases outside the gene matches: 10. The CDR3 length is 15 residues. Germline CDR1 reads GEAIGNYY; CDR2 reads EKD.

The DNA for the CDR3 is TGTGCCTGTGACACCGCGGGTACGTTAAGCTCCTGGGACACCCGACAGATGTTTTTC. This encodes CACDTAGTLSSWDTRQMFF. This chain links TRDV2 with TRDJ3; D not certain. The V end was cut by 0 bases, the J end by 0 bases, with 14 bases between. Germline V gives CDR1 GEAIGNYY, CDR2 EKD. The length of the CDR3 is 19 residues.

The chain carries TRDV2 and TRDJ2; 7 bases are a match to TRDD3. CDR1 GEAIGNYY and CDR2 EKD come from the germline V gene. The CDR3 consists of 15 residues. Trimming removed 0 bases from V and 7 bases from J; junction bases left unmatched: 7. The CDR3 here is CACDTVGIHKAQLFF. The CDR3 DNA sequence: TGTGCCTGTGACACCGTCGGGATACACAAAGCACAACTCTTCTTT.